These 8 T cell receptor beta chains were all obtained from the same sample, sequenced in a study of cytomegalovirus exposure and HLA in healthy donors. The PCR was carried out with 60 Vbeta primers and 13 Jbeta primers. TCRdb's table, derived via immunoSEQ multiplex PCR, lists solely in-frame clones and lacks some. This table lists tens of thousands of clones. What was sequenced was PBMCs. The receptors were sampled from a woman aged 25 to 39 in good health and CMV-seropositive.

This sequence joins TRBV18 and TRBJ2-7; 8 bases fit TRBD1. The CDR3 covers 16 residues. CDR1 and CDR2 from the germline V gene are KGHSH and LQKENI. V was pared by 4 bases and J by 2 bases, with 10 bases of the junction left unmatched. The CDR3 is CASSRGPDRAPYEQYF. CDR3 in DNA: TGTGCCAGCTCACGCGGACCGGACAGGGCCCCCTACGAGCAGTACTTC.

This chain joins TRBV7-6 and TRBJ2-3, with 8 bases identical to TRBD1. Germline V gene data show CDR1 as SGHVS and CDR2 as FNYEAQ. The CDR3 is 17 residues long. With 6 bases clipped from V and 1 base from J, the junction kept 12 bases outside the gene matches. CDR3 amino acids: CASRQGYTRGRTDTQYF. In nucleotides, the CDR3 is TGTGCCAGCAGGCAAGGATATACCAGGGGGCGCACAGATACGCAGTATTTT.

The chain recombines TRBV6-5 with TRBJ2-1; 7 positions agree with TRBD2. Trimming cost V 10 bases and J 6 bases; bases outside gene matches: 9. In germline, CDR1 is MNHEY, CDR2 SVGAGI. This CDR3 has 13 amino acids. For the CDR3, the DNA is TGTGCCACTATCGGGGGGAGGGCCAATGAGCAGTTCTTC. Its translation: CATIGGRANEQFF.

This chain connects TRBV6-5 to TRBJ2-7; D gene unclear. There are 14 residues in the CDR3. V dropped 0 bases and J dropped 3 bases, with 9 bases sitting between them. The V gene's germline CDR1 is MNHEY and CDR2 SVGAGI. CDR3 nucleotide sequence: TGTGCCAGCAGTTACTCCCAGGCGCGCTACGAGCAGTACTTC. It specifies CASSYSQARYEQYF.

The rearrangement joins TRBV18 to TRBJ2-5; D remains ambiguous. The CDR3 has 15 amino acids. Per the germline V gene, CDR1 is KGHSH and CDR2 is LQKENI. Trimming took 1 base from V and 0 from J, leaving 9 bases between them. CDR3 amino acids: CASSPRPNYQETQYF. The DNA of the CDR3 is TGTGCCAGCTCACCACGCCCAAACTACCAAGAGACCCAGTACTTC. The variable domain in full, with the rest retrieved from reference TRBV18 and TRBJ2-5, is NAGVMQNPRHLVRRRGQEARLRCSPMKGHSHVYWYRQLPEEGLKFMVYLQKENIIDESGMPKERFSAEFPKEGPSILRIQQVVRGDSAAYFCASSPRPNYQETQYFGPGTRLLVL.

V and J are TRBV5-6 and TRBJ1-1; TRBD1 agrees at 11 bases. The junction had 5 bases not matched to a gene; V was cut back by 3 bases and J by 7 bases. The CDR3 consists of 14 residues. The germline CDR1 and CDR2 sequences are SGHDT and YYEEEE. The CDR3 reads CASSWGQGVREAFF. For the CDR3, the DNA is TGTGCCAGCAGCTGGGGACAGGGGGTACGTGAAGCTTTCTTT.

V usage is TRBV5-6 and J usage is TRBJ1-5; 9 nucleotides align to TRBD1. The V gene end was trimmed by 0 bases and the J gene end by 0 bases; junction bases not matched to a gene: 7. This CDR3 has 18 residues. Germline lookup yields CDR1 SGHDT and CDR2 YYEEEE. CDR3 loop: CASSLGGTGRYSNQPQHF. CDR3 nucleotides: TGTGCCAGCAGCTTGGGGGGGACAGGGCGGTATAGCAATCAGCCCCAGCATTTT.

Of note for this clone: A read error may account for a junction end that differs from germline. The rearrangement uses TRBV5-1 and TRBJ1-1; TRBD1 matches 8 bases. CDR1 and CDR2 (germline): SGHRS, YFSETQ. The length of the CDR3 is 14 residues. The CDR3 coding sequence is TGCGCCAGCAGCTACTCAGGGGGCAACACTGAAGATTTCTTT. This encodes CASSYSGGNTEDFF. Filled out from reference TRBV5-1 and TRBJ1-1, the complete variable domain reads KAGVTQTPRYLIKTRGQQVTLSCSPISGHRSVSWYQQTPGQGLQFLFEYFSETQRNKGNFPGRFSGRQFSNSRSEMNVSTLELGDSALYLCASSYSGGNTEDFFGQGTRLTVV.